This T cell receptor beta chain was profiled in a study of T cell responses to AZD1222 COVID-19 vaccine. Trimming at V came to 4 bases and at J to 9 bases, leaving 11 bases not matched to a gene. There are 15 residues in the CDR3. CDR1 SGHAT and CDR2 FQNNGV come from the germline V gene. Sequencing used immunoSEQ multiplex PCR; TCRdb keeps in-frame clones, though not all of them. The sample contains under 200,000 clones, approximately 90% of which appear only once. V is TRBV11-2 and J is TRBJ2-3, with 9 bases lining up with TRBD2. The sequence was collected from an adult in good health. Here the sequenced sample was peripheral blood, taken on day 0 of AZD1222 vaccination. The CDR3 region is CASSSSGTGAGTQYF. CDR3 nucleotides: TGTGCCAGCAGCTCTAGCGGGACTGGGGCGGGGACGCAGTATTTT.